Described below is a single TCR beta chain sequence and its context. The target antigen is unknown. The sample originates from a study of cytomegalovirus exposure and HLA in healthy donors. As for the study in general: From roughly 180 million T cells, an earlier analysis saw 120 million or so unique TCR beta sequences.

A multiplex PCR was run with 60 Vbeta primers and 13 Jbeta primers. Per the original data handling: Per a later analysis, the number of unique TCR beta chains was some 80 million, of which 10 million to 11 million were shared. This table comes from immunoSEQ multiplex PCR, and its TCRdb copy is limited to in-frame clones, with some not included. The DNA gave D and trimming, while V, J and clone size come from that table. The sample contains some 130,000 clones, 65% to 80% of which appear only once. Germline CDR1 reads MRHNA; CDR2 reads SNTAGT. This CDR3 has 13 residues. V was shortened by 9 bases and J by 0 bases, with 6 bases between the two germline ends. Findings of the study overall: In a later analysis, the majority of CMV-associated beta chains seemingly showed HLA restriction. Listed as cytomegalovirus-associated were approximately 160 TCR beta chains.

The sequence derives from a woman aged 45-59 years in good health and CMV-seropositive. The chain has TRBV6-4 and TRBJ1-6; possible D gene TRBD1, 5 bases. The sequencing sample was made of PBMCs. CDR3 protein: CASQGSYNSPLHF. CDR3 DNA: TGTGCCAGTCAGGGCTCCTATAATTCACCCCTCCACTTT.